This TCR beta chain was profiled in a study of shared clonotypes between healthy human individuals. The overall study: Each donor had three CD4 naive, three CD4 memory, two CD8 naive and one CD8 memory plate.

Memory CD4+ cells were the fraction left after CD45RA+ naive selection. About this clone itself: Its target is not known.

Method: immunoSEQ multiplex PCR; TCRdb's copy keeps in-frame clones and lacks some. The sample lists fewer than 3 million clones; 80% to 95% were seen once. General study points: Shared clonotypes across all four donors exceeded non-shared ones in generation probability. Only blood was sampled; tissue repertoires likely differ.

Germline V gene data show CDR1 as MGHRA and CDR2 as YSYEKL. This CDR3 has 16 amino acids. The V end lost 0 bases, the J end lost 6 bases, and 18 bases lay between the germline ends. Material for sequencing was naive CD4+ T cells from PBMCs. The subset: CD45RA+ positively selected. The receptor's source is a man between 18 and 35 years old in good health. Some clones in this sample may be carry-over from other donors' samples. This chain joins TRBV4-1 and TRBJ2-7, with D possibly TRBD2 on 6 matching bases. The CDR3 DNA reads as TGCGCCAGCAGCCAAGATCTGGGCGGGACCATCTTCGAGCAGTACTTC. Protein: CASSQDLGGTIFEQYF.